The 24 T cell receptor beta chains reported below all come from one sample, sequenced in a study of OX40 agonist ivuxolimab in advanced cancers. Clones were read by immunoSEQ multiplex PCR, and TCRdb kept only the in-frame ones, dropping some. Of around 38,000 clones in the sample, 75% to 90% are singletons; the top ten hold 9.5% to 13%. The sequences come from CD4+ or CD8+ T cells sorted from blood, collected in a trial of the OX40 agonist ivuxolimab. The receptors derive from an adult with an advanced solid tumor such as melanoma, head and neck, liver or kidney cancer.

The count of this clone is one. The gene calls are TRBV9 and TRBJ1-1, with unresolved D. This CDR3 spans 15 amino acids. The V gene's germline CDR1 is SGDLS and CDR2 YYNGEE. V was trimmed by 0 bases and J by 2 bases, leaving 11 bases between them. The DNA of the CDR3 is TGTGCCAGCAGCGTAGTTTTTAGTTTAAACACTGAAGCTTTCTTT. Amino acid sequence: CASSVVFSLNTEAFF. The full variable domain, its missing parts supplied by reference TRBV9 and TRBJ1-1, is DSGVTQTPKHLITATGQRVTLRCSPRSGDLSVYWYQQSLDQGLQFLIQYYNGEERAKGNILERFSAQQFPDLHSELNLSSLELGDSALYFCASSVVFSLNTEAFFGQGTRLTVV.

The rearrangement links TRBV10-3 to TRBJ1-6; no clear D. CDR3 length: 13 residues. V was pared by 2 bases and J by 7 bases, with 6 bases between. CDR1 is ENHRY, CDR2 SYGVKD, per germline. In DNA form, the CDR3 reads TGTGCCATCAGTGAGGGACTCAATTCACCCCTCCACTTT. Translation: CAISEGLNSPLHF.

The chain is built from TRBV6-6 and TRBJ2-1, with 9 bases identical to TRBD1. Trimming cost V 5 bases and J 5 bases; bases outside gene matches: 4. There are 14 residues in the CDR3. Germline V lookup: CDR1 MNHNY, CDR2 SVGAGI (reference sequence). CDR3 DNA: TGTGCCAGCAGTCGACAGGGGGGAAACAATGAGCAGTTCTTC. Protein product: CASSRQGGNNEQFF.

This chain connects TRBV7-9 to TRBJ2-7; D remains unclear. V was clipped by 7 bases and J by 4 bases, with 8 bases between them. Germline V lookup: CDR1 SEHNR, CDR2 FQNEAQ (reference sequence). The CDR3 spans 11 residues. The CDR3 DNA sequence: TGTGCCAGCACCGGAACTTACGAGCAGTACTTC. It encodes CASTGTYEQYF.

This clone was seen a handful of times. This chain links TRBV7-9 with TRBJ2-7; D not certain. The CDR3 extends over 14 amino acids. Germline V lookup: CDR1 SEHNR, CDR2 FQNEAQ (reference sequence). With 3 bases removed from V and 9 bases from J, the gap between germline ends came to 18 bases. In DNA form, the CDR3 reads TGTGCCAGCAGCTTCCTTGACTCCAATCCCGGGCAGTACTTC. Translation gives CASSFLDSNPGQYF.

This chain joins TRBV13 and TRBJ1-2; no clear D gene. Germline loops: CDR1 PRHDT, CDR2 FYEKMQ (reference sequence). This CDR3 contains 14 residues. Trimming left V 2 bases short and J 8 bases short, with 15 bases between. The CDR3 bases are TGTGCCAGCAGCTTATCCTGGACGGGTATAGGCTACACCTTC. Translation: CASSLSWTGIGYTF.

The gene calls are TRBV27 and TRBJ2-5, with 10 bases matching TRBD2. The CDR3 loop spans 17 amino acids. CDR1 and CDR2 (germline): MNHEY, SMNVEV (reference sequence). After removal of 5 bases from V and 11 bases from J, the junction contained 20 bases not matched to a gene. CDR3 sequence: CASSPSTGPAGGREQYF. CDR3 coding DNA: TGTGCCAGCAGTCCATCGACTGGTCCAGCGGGAGGGAGAGAGCAGTACTTC.

By share of the sample, this clone is medium-sized (0.01 to 0.1%). This sequence joins TRBV7-2 and TRBJ1-1, with D unresolved. CDR1 and CDR2 (germline): SGHTA, FQGNSA. CDR3 length: 12 residues. V lost 3 bases and J lost 5, with 7 bases in between. CDR3 protein: CASSFVVTEAFF. The CDR3 region has the DNA TGTGCCAGCAGCTTTGTAGTGACTGAAGCTTTCTTT.

V is TRBV9 and J is TRBJ2-7; no reliable D call. Germline loops: CDR1 SGDLS, CDR2 YYNGEE. V was cut by 0 bases and J by 2 bases, with 12 bases left in between. This CDR3 is 15 amino acids long. The CDR3: CASSVGRVATYEQYF. The DNA of the CDR3 is TGTGCCAGCAGCGTAGGTAGAGTAGCAACCTACGAGCAGTACTTC.

The chain carries TRBV6-5 and TRBJ1-2; D ambiguous. CDR1 is MNHEY, CDR2 SVGAGI, per germline. The CDR3 is 13 amino acids. Trimming pared 0 bases from V and 5 bases from J, leaving 7 bases between. The CDR3 here is CASSYSGSYGYTF. For the CDR3, the DNA is TGTGCCAGCAGTTACTCGGGCAGTTATGGCTACACCTTC.

Many counts were recorded for this clone. The chain has TRBV10-1 and TRBJ1-2; possibly TRBD1 for D (5 bases). CDR1 and CDR2 (germline): WNHNN, SYGVQD (reference sequence). Trimming removed 3 bases at V and 1 base at J, with 12 bases between. The CDR3 sequence is 15 residues long. CDR3 loop: CASSDRTRYNYGYTF. The CDR3 coding sequence is TGCGCCAGCAGTGACCGGACACGATATAACTATGGCTACACCTTC.

This chain links TRBV13 with TRBJ1-5; 9 bases fit TRBD1. Trimming removed 6 bases from V and 7 bases from J; junction bases left unmatched: 10. Germline V gene sequence: CDR1 PRHDT, CDR2 FYEKMQ (reference sequence). The CDR3 has 15 residues. CDR3 region: CASSFGQGRGQPQHF. The CDR3 DNA is TGTGCCAGCAGTTTTGGACAGGGGAGGGGGCAGCCCCAGCATTTT.

V is TRBV6-6 and J is TRBJ2-7; the match to TRBD1 covers 10 bases. The junction had 2 bases not matched to a gene; V was cut back by 2 bases and J by 1 base. The CDR3 is 15 amino acids. Germline CDR1 is MNHNY and CDR2 is SVGAGI (reference sequence). The chain's CDR3 is CASSYGGQGSYEQYF. The CDR3 nucleotides are TGTGCCAGCAGTTACGGGGGACAGGGGTCCTACGAGCAGTACTTC.

The V and J genes are TRBV11-2 and TRBJ2-3, with 11 bases matching TRBD2. V shed 0 bases, J shed 8 bases, and the junction held 7 bases outside the gene matches. CDR1 is SGHAT, CDR2 FQNNGV, per germline. This CDR3 is built from 16 residues. CDR3 sequence reads: CASSLELAGATGTQYF. In DNA, the CDR3 is TGTGCCAGCAGCTTAGAACTAGCGGGGGCCACCGGTACGCAGTATTTT.

This clone was observed a single time. V and J are TRBV28 and TRBJ2-7, with D unclear. The CDR3 sequence is 16 residues long. CDR1 is MDHEN and CDR2 is SYDVKM in the germline V gene. V was trimmed by 3 bases and J by 3 bases, leaving 18 bases between them. CDR3 residues: CASSLRTSSPIYEQYF. The CDR3 bases are TGTGCCAGCAGTTTGCGGACCTCCTCCCCCATCTACGAGCAGTACTTC.

This clone is a singleton in its sample. V gene TRBV7-9 combines with J gene TRBJ2-5, with D perhaps matching TRBD2 (6 bases). The V end was cut by 7 bases, the J end by 2 bases, with 17 bases between. This CDR3 region has 15 residues. Germline CDR1 and CDR2: SEHNR and FQNEAQ (reference sequence). The CDR3 sequence: CASTPPWGVQETQYF. The DNA for the CDR3 is TGTGCCAGCACCCCACCCTGGGGGGTACAAGAGACCCAGTACTTC. The full variable domain, with the rest looked up from reference TRBV7-9 and TRBJ2-5, is DTGVSQNPRHKITKRGQNVTFRCDPISEHNRLYWYRQTLGQGPEFLTYFQNEAQLEKSRLLSDRFSAERPKGSFSTLEIQRTEQGDSAMYLCASTPPWGVQETQYFGPGTRLLVL.

The V call is TRBV27, the J call TRBJ1-2; a weak D match, TRBD1 (5 bases). The germline CDR1 and CDR2 sequences are MNHEY and SMNVEV (reference sequence). V was clipped by 4 bases and J by 0 bases, with 15 bases between them. CDR3 length: 16 amino acids. The CDR3 sequence: CASSSSRQRANYGYTF. As DNA, the CDR3 is TGTGCCAGCAGTTCCTCTCGACAGAGAGCTAACTATGGCTACACCTTC.

This chain links TRBV14 with TRBJ1-1; no firm D call. Germline assignment: CDR1 SGHDN and CDR2 FVKESK. V was clipped by 2 bases and J by 0 bases, with 16 bases between them. CDR3 size: 17 residues. The CDR3 DNA reads as TGTGCCAGCAGCCAACGAGGTGGTAGGAGGTTGAACACTGAAGCTTTCTTT. It is translated as CASSQRGGRRLNTEAFF.

The V and J genes are TRBV20-1 and TRBJ2-7; D remains unclear. The V end was cut by 3 bases, the J end by 6 bases, with 9 bases between. The germline V gene encodes CDR1 DFQATT and CDR2 SNEGSKA (reference sequence). This CDR3 is built from 11 residues. The CDR3 spells CSASSGTEQYF. The CDR3 coding sequence is TGCAGTGCTAGTTCAGGAACCGAGCAGTACTTC.

This chain uses TRBV5-1 with TRBJ1-5; D not resolved. The CDR3 loop spans 14 amino acids. The V gene's germline CDR1 is SGHRS and CDR2 YFSETQ. Between the trimmed V and J ends, which lost 5 bases and 1 base, there was a span of 10 bases. DNA of the CDR3: TGCGCCAGCAGTCCAGACGGAAGCAATCAGCCCCAGCATTTT. Encoded protein: CASSPDGSNQPQHF.

The rearrangement uses TRBV4-3 and TRBJ1-5; no definite D call. CDR1 and CDR2 (germline): LGHNA, YSLEER. The CDR3 consists of 15 residues. V dropped 0 bases and J dropped 7 bases, with 13 bases sitting between them. CDR3 sequence: CASSQEFNNYQPQHF. CDR3 sequence (DNA): TGCGCCAGCAGCCAAGAGTTTAACAACTACCAGCCCCAGCATTTT.

The rearrangement uses TRBV5-1 and TRBJ1-3; D unclear. Germline V gene lookup returns CDR1 SGHRS and CDR2 YFSETQ. The V and J ends lost 2 bases and 0 bases respectively, with 18 bases between them. The CDR3 extends over 18 amino acids. For the CDR3, the DNA is TGCGCCAGCAGCTTCCGGGCAGTAGAATACGGCTCTGGAAACACCATATATTTT. Translating gives CASSFRAVEYGSGNTIYF. Looking up the rest from reference TRBV5-1 and TRBJ1-3 gives the full variable domain: KAGVTQTPRYLIKTRGQQVTLSCSPISGHRSVSWYQQTPGQGLQFLFEYFSETQRNKGNFPGRFSGRQFSNSRSEMNVSTLELGDSALYLCASSFRAVEYGSGNTIYFGEGSWLTVV.

The chain recombines TRBV19 with TRBJ2-5, with D perhaps TRBD1 or TRBD2 (7 bases each). Trimming took off 9 bases at V and 4 bases at J, with 27 bases between the two ends. The CDR3 totals 17 residues. Germline V lookup: CDR1 LNHDA, CDR2 SQIVND (reference sequence). The CDR3 loop reads CARIGSGGQGDRETQYF. For the CDR3, the DNA is TGTGCCAGAATTGGGTCCGGGGGGCAGGGGGATCGAGAGACCCAGTACTTC.

V usage is TRBV27 and J usage is TRBJ2-7; 7 bases agree with TRBD2. Germline V gene lookup returns CDR1 MNHEY and CDR2 SMNVEV (reference sequence). The CDR3 sequence is 14 residues long. The V segment lost 2 bases and the J segment 3 bases; nucleotides outside the gene matches: 4. CDR3 amino acids: CASSLVASGYEQYF. The CDR3 region has the DNA TGTGCCAGCAGTTTAGTGGCTAGCGGCTACGAGCAGTACTTC.